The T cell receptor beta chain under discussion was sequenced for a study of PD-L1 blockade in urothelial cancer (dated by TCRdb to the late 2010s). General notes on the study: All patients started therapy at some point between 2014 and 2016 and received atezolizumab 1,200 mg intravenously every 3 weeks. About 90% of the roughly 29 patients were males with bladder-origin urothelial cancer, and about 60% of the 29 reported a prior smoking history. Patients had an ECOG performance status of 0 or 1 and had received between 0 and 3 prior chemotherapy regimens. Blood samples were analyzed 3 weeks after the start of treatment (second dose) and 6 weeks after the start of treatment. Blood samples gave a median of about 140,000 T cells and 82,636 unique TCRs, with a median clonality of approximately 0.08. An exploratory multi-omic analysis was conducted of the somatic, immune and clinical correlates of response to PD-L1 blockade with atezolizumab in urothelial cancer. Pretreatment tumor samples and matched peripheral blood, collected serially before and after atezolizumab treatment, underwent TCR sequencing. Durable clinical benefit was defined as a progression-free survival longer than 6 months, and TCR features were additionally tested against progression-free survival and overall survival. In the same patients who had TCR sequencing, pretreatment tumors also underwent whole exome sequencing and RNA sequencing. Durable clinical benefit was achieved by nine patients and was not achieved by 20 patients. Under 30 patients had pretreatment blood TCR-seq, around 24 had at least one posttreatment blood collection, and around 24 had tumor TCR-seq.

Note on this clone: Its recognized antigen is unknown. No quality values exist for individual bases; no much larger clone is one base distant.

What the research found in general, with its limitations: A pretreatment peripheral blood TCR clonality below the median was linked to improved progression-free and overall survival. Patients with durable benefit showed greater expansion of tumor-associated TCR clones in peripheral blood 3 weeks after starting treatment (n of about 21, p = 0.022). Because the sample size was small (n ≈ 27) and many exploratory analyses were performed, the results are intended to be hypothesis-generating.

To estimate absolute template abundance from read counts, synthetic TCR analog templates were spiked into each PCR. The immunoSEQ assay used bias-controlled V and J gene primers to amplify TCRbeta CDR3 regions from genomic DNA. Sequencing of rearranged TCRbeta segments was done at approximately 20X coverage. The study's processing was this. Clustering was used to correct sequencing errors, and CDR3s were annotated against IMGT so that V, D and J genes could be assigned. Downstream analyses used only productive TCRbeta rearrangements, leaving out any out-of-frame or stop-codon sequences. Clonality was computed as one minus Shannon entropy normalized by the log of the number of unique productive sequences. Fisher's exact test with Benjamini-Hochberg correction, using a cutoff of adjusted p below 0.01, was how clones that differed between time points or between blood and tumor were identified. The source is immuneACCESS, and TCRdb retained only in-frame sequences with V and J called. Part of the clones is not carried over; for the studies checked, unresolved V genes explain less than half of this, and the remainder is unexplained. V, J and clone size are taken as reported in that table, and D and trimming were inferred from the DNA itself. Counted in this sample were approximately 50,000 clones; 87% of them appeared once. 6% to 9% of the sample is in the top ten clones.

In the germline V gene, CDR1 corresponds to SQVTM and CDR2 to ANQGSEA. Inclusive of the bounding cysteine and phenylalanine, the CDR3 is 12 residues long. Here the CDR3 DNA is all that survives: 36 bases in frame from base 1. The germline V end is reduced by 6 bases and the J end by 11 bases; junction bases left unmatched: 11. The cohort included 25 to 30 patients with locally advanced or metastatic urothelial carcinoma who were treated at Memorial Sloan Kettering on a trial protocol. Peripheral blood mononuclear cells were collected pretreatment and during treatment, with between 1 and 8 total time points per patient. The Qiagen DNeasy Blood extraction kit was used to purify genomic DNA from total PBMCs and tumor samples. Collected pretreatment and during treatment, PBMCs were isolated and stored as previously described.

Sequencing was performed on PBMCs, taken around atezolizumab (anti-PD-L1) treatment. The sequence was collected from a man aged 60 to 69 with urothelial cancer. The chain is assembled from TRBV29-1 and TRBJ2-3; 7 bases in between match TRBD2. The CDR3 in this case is CSVVLTSARQYF. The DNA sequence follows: TGCAGCGTCGTCCTCACTAGCGCAAGGCAGTATTTT.